This T cell receptor (beta chain) emerged from a study of blood T cell repertoires in COVID-19. V lost 4 bases and J lost 7, with 11 bases in between. The V gene's germline CDR1 is SGHDT and CDR2 YYEEEE. The length of the CDR3 is 12 residues. Under the authors' procedure: For nucleated cells, counts were estimated from reference gene primer amplification. Data came from immunoSEQ multiplex PCR; TCRdb stores just in-frame clones and leaves some out. The D gene and trimming were derived from the DNA, and the V and J assignments and clone size from that table. Among some 370,000 clones listed, about 90% were seen once.

The receptor comes from a middle-aged man with acute or convalescent COVID-19. V usage is TRBV5-6 and J usage is TRBJ1-1; a weak D match, TRBD1 (5 bases). The sample consisted of peripheral blood. This CDR3 reads CASSGGQLEAFF. The CDR3 region has the DNA TGTGCCAGCAGCGGTGGACAACTTGAAGCTTTCTTT.